The present T cell receptor (beta chain) was sequenced within a study of T-cell memory formation after mild COVID-19. Background on the study: In these data, TCR clusters were largely donor specific. General observations from the study: Clones that got smaller from day 15 to 85 had even CD4/CD8, while clones growing later tipped toward CD4+. The pre-infection memory compartment contained some responding clones, suggesting cross-reactive memory joined.

TCR alpha and TCR beta cDNA libraries with sample barcodes and UMIs came from 5'RACE using constant-segment primers. TCRdb redid the calling of the 5' RACE reads with MiXCR, one entry per CDR3 protein. The sample has under 350,000 distinct CDR3 sequences, 16% seen once. The CDR3 covers 14 residues. Germline V gene data show CDR1 as SNHLY and CDR2 as FYNNEI. The J segment lost 1 base and the V segment lost 6 bases, leaving 1 base of the junction unmatched. This clonotype showed up just a few times. Its antigen remains unknown. This clonotype was obtained from a man aged 18 to 30 who had mild COVID-19 (a few samples of this study predate the infection). Cell type and time point are not known. V and J are TRBV2 and TRBJ1-4; 8 bases match TRBD1. The sequenced sample consisted of PBMCs or a T cell subset sorted from them (not recorded which). This chain's CDR3 is CASRDRGTNEKLFF. The CDR3 DNA is TGTGCCAGCAGAGACAGGGGAACTAATGAAAAACTGTTTTTT.